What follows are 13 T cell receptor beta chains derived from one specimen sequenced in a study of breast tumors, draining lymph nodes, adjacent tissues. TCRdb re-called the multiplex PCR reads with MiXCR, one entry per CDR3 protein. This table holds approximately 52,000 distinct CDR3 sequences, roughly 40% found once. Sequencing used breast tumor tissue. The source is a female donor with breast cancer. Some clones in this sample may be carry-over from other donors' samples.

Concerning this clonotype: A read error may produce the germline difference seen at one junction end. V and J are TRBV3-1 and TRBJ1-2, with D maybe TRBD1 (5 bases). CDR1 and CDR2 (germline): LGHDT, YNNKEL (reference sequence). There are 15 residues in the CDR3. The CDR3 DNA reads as TGCGCCGGCAGCCAAGATTGGGGCTCCCGAGGTGGCTACACCTTC. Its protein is CAGSQDWGSRGGYTF.

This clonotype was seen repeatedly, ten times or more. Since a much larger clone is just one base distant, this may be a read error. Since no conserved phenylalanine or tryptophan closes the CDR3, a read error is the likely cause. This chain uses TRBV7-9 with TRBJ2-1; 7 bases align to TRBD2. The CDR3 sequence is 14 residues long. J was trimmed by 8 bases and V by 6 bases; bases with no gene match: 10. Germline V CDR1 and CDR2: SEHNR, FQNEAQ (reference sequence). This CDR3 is CASRQPFGRDEQFL. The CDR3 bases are TGTGCCAGCAGACAACCGTTTGGGAGGGATGAGCAGTTCCTC.

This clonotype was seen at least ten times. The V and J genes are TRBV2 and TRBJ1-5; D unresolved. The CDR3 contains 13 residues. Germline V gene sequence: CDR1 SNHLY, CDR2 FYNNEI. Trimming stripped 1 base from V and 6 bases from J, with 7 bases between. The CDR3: CASSEGISQPQHF. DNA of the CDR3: TGTGCCAGCAGTGAAGGTATTAGTCAGCCCCAGCATTTT.

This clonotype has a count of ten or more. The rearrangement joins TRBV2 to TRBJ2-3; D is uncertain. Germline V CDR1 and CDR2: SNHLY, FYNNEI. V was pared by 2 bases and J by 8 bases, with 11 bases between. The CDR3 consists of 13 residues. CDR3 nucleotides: TGTGCCAGCAGTGAACCGTTTCAGGTTACGCAGTATTTT. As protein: CASSEPFQVTQYF. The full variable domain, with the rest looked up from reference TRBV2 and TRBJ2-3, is EPEVTQTPSHQVTQMGQEVILRCVPISNHLYFYWYRQILGQKVEFLVSFYNNEISEKSEIFDDQFSVERPDGSNFTLKIRSTKLEDSAMYFCASSEPFQVTQYFGPGTRLTVL.

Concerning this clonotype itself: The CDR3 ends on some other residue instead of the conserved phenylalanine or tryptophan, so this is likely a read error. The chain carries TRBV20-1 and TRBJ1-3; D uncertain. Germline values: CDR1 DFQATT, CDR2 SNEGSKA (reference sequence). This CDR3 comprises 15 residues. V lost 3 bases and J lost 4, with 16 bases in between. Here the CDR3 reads CSARKELAGGNTIYS. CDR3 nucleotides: TGCAGTGCTAGGAAAGAACTAGCGGGGGGAAACACCATATATTCT.

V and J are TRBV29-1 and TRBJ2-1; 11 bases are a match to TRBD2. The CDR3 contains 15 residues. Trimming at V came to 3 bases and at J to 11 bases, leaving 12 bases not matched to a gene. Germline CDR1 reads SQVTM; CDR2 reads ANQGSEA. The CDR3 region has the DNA TGCAGCGTTGATGACGGGACTAGCGGATCTCAAAAGCAGTTCTTC. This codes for CSVDDGTSGSQKQFF.

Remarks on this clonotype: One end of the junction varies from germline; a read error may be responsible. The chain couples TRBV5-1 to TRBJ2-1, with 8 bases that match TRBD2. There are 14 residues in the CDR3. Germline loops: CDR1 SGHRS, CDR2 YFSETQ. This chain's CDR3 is CAGSSAGGYNEQFF. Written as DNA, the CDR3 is TGCGCCGGCAGCTCTGCGGGGGGCTACAACGAGCAGTTCTTC.

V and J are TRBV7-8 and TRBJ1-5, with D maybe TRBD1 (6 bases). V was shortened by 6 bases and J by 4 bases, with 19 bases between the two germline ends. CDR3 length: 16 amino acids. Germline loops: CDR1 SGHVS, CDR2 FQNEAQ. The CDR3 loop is CASRPTEGVTNQPQHF. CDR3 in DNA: TGTGCCAGCAGGCCTACTGAGGGGGTAACAAATCAGCCCCAGCATTTT. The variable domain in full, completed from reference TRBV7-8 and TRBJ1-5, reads GAGVSQSPRYKVAKRGQDVALRCDPISGHVSLFWYQQALGQGPEFLTYFQNEAQLDKSGLPSDRFFAERPEGSVSTLKIQRTQQEDSAVYLCASRPTEGVTNQPQHFGDGTRLSIL.

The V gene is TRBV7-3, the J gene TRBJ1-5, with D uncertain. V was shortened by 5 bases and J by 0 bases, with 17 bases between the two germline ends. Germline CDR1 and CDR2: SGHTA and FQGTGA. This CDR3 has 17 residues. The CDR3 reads CASSDPDGTYSNQPQHF. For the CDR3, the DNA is TGTGCCAGCAGCGACCCGGACGGAACCTATAGCAATCAGCCCCAGCATTTT.

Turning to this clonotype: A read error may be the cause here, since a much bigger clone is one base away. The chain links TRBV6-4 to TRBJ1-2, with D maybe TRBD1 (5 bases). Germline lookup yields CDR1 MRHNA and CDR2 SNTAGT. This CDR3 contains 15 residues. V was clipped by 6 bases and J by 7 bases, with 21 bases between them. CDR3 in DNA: TGTGCCAGCAGCCTTACCGGGACGGACCCCGGTGGCTACACCTTC. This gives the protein CASSLTGTDPGGYTF.

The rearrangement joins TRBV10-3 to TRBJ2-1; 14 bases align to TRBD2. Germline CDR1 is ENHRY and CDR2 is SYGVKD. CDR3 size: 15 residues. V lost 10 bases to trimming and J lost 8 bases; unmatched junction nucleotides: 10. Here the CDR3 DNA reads TGTGCCAGTGAAGGACTAGCGGGGGGCGGGTATGAGCAGTTCTTC. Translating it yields CASEGLAGGGYEQFF.

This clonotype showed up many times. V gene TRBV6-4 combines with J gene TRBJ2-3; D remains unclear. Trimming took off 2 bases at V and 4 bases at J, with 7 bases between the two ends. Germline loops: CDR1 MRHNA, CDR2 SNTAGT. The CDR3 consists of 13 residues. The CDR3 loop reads CASSDQLADTQYF. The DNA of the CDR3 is TGTGCCAGCAGTGACCAACTGGCAGATACGCAGTATTTT.

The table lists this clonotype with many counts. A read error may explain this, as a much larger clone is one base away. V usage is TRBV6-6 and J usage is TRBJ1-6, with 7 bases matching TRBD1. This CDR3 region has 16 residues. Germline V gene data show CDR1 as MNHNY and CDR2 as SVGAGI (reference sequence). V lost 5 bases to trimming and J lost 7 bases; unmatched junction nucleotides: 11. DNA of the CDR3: TGTGCCAGCAGTCCGACAGGGAGGGAACGAAATTCACCCCTCCACTTT. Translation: CASSPTGRERNSPLHF.